These 19 T cell receptor beta chains were all obtained from the same sample, sequenced in a study of T cell responses to AZD1222 COVID-19 vaccine. The method was immunoSEQ multiplex PCR; TCRdb's version includes in-frame clones alone and lacks a portion of them. The sample lists over 110,000 clones; roughly 88% were seen once. Source: peripheral blood, taken 28 days after the second AZD1222 dose. The source of these receptors is an adult who received the AZD1222 COVID-19 vaccine.

The V and J genes are TRBV5-1 and TRBJ1-6, with TRBD1 identical over 11 bases. This CDR3 has 14 residues. Looked up from germline, CDR1 is SGHRS and CDR2 is YFSETQ. V shed 5 bases, J shed 10 bases, and the junction held 5 bases outside the gene matches. The CDR3 DNA follows: TGCGCCAGCAGACCCGGGGACAGGGGGTCACCCCTCCACTTT. It codes for CASRPGDRGSPLHF. The variable domain in full, completed from reference TRBV5-1 and TRBJ1-6, reads KAGVTQTPRYLIKTRGQQVTLSCSPISGHRSVSWYQQTPGQGLQFLFEYFSETQRNKGNFPGRFSGRQFSNSRSEMNVSTLELGDSALYLCASRPGDRGSPLHFGNGTRLTVT.

This clone was picked up one time. The chain couples TRBV11-1 to TRBJ1-2, with a tentative D call TRBD1 (6 bases). Germline CDR1 reads SGHAT; CDR2 reads FQDESV (reference sequence). This CDR3 contains 16 residues. Between the trimmed V and J ends, which lost 5 bases and 0 bases, there was a span of 16 bases. The CDR3 DNA is TGTGCCAGCAGCACTGGGGCCAGGGGCTCTAACTATGGCTACACCTTC. This sequence encodes CASSTGARGSNYGYTF. The full variable domain, rest sourced from reference TRBV11-1 and TRBJ1-2, is EAEVAQSPRYKITEKSQAVAFWCDPISGHATLYWYRQILGQGPELLVQFQDESVVDDSQLPKDRFSAERLKGVDSTLKIQPAELGDSAMYLCASSTGARGSNYGYTFGSGTRLTVV.

The chain uses TRBV9 and TRBJ1-3, with D unresolved. Germline loops: CDR1 SGDLS, CDR2 YYNGEE. Between the trimmed V and J ends, which lost 4 bases and 0 bases, there was a span of 8 bases. The CDR3 is 14 residues long. The CDR3 DNA sequence: TGTGCCAGCAGCACACCCAGCTCTGGAAACACCATATATTTT. It translates to CASSTPSSGNTIYF.

V and J are TRBV6-5 and TRBJ1-2, with a tentative D call TRBD1 (6 bases). The V gene lost 5 bases and the J gene lost 4 bases, with 14 bases spanning the gap. From germline, CDR1 is MNHEY and CDR2 SVGAGI. The CDR3 totals 14 residues. DNA of the CDR3: TGTGCCAGCAGTCCGTCGACAGGCCCCTATGGCTACACCTTC. Its translation: CASSPSTGPYGYTF.

The rearrangement uses TRBV30 and TRBJ1-1; D remains unclear. The CDR3 has 13 residues. From germline, CDR1 is GTSNPN and CDR2 SVGIG (reference sequence). V was cut by 3 bases and J by 1 base, with 9 bases left in between. CDR3 residues: CAWSVSANTEAFF. The CDR3 DNA reads TGTGCCTGGAGCGTATCGGCGAACACTGAAGCTTTCTTT.

This chain uses TRBV5-1 with TRBJ1-2, with 7 positions matching TRBD1. The CDR3 covers 13 residues. With V trimmed by 4 bases and J by 2 bases, 2 bases remained unmatched. Germline assignment: CDR1 SGHRS and CDR2 YFSETQ. This CDR3 is CASSPGQNYGYTF. The CDR3 DNA sequence: TGCGCCAGCAGCCCGGGACAGAACTATGGCTACACCTTC.

This clone turned up a few times. The chain recombines TRBV14 with TRBJ2-3, with D perhaps matching TRBD1 or TRBD2 (7 bases each). V dropped 0 bases and J dropped 1 base, with 20 bases sitting between them. CDR1 and CDR2 from the germline V gene are SGHDN and FVKESK. CDR3 length equals 19 residues. CDR3 bases: TGTGCCAGCAGCCAAGACACCTGGGGAGGGGGCGGTGGCACAGATACGCAGTATTTT. Amino acid sequence: CASSQDTWGGGGGTDTQYF.

The chain carries TRBV7-3 and TRBJ1-1; D unclear. The CDR3 length is 15 residues. Per the germline V gene, CDR1 is SGHTA and CDR2 is FQGTGA. The ends were cut back, 3 bases at V and 5 bases at J, with 16 bases in the middle. CDR3 coding DNA: TGTGCCAGCAGCTTTTCGGGTCTCGGCGGGACTGAAGCTTTCTTT. Its translation is CASSFSGLGGTEAFF. Complete variable domain (other parts from reference TRBV7-3 and TRBJ1-1): GAGVSQTPSNKVTEKGKYVELRCDPISGHTALYWYRQSLGQGPEFLIYFQGTGAADDSGLPNDRFFAVRPEGSVSTLKIQRTERGDSAVYLCASSFSGLGGTEAFFGQGTRLTVV.

This clone appeared once. The V and J genes are TRBV15 and TRBJ1-5, with 7 bases fitting TRBD1. Germline lookup yields CDR1 LNHNV and CDR2 YYDKDF (reference sequence). Trimming at V came to 0 bases and at J to 4 bases, leaving 0 bases not matched to a gene. The CDR3 has 14 amino acids. The CDR3 sequence is CATSRDRGNQPQHF. CDR3 nucleotide sequence: TGTGCCACCAGCAGAGACAGGGGGAATCAGCCCCAGCATTTT.

The chain joins TRBV3-1 (or the pseudogene TRBV3-2) to TRBJ2-5; perhaps TRBD2 as D (6 bases). CDR3 length: 15 residues. CDR1 is LGHDT and CDR2 is YNNKEL in the germline V gene (reference sequence). V shed 6 bases and J shed 0 bases, with 14 bases lying between them. The CDR3 DNA is TGTGCCAGCAGACAATTCCGGGACTACCAAGAGACCCAGTACTTC. Its protein product is CASRQFRDYQETQYF.

The rearrangement links TRBV2 to TRBJ1-5, with D perhaps matching TRBD1 (5 bases). V dropped 6 bases and J dropped 4 bases, with 13 bases sitting between them. Germline CDR1 is SNHLY and CDR2 is FYNNEI. The CDR3 covers 14 residues. The CDR3 coding sequence is TGTGCCAGCAGACGGGACGGGTTTAATCAGCCCCAGCATTTT. Translating gives CASRRDGFNQPQHF.

This clone was counted a few times. The chain uses TRBV5-4 and TRBJ2-3; the match to TRBD2 covers 12 bases. Losses at the gene ends were 4 bases for V and 2 bases for J; bases not matched to a gene: 14. CDR1 SGHNT and CDR2 YYREEE come from the germline V gene (reference sequence). The CDR3 spans 19 residues. DNA of the CDR3: TGTGCCAGCAGCAACGGACTAGCGGGAAAGGGGACTACCACAGATACGCAGTATTTT. This sequence encodes CASSNGLAGKGTTTDTQYF.

The V call is TRBV20-1, the J call TRBJ1-1, with D tentatively TRBD1 (5 bases). Germline V lookup: CDR1 DFQATT, CDR2 SNEGSKA (reference sequence). This CDR3 region has 13 residues. Trimming stripped 3 bases from V and 0 bases from J, with 8 bases between. Here the CDR3 reads CSASAGMNTEAFF. The DNA of the CDR3 is TGCAGTGCTAGTGCAGGGATGAACACTGAAGCTTTCTTT.

The V call is TRBV6-5, the J call TRBJ2-5; possibly TRBD2 for D (5 bases). The V end was cut by 1 base, the J end by 9 bases, with 18 bases between. Germline V gene sequence: CDR1 MNHEY, CDR2 SVGAGI. The CDR3 runs 15 residues. The DNA for the CDR3 is TGTGCCAGCAGTTACTGGGCCCTGGAACGAGGGTCCCAGTACTTC. Its translation: CASSYWALERGSQYF.

The V gene is TRBV18, the J gene TRBJ1-4; tentative D call: TRBD1 (5 bases). The CDR3 is 14 amino acids. Germline values: CDR1 KGHSH, CDR2 LQKENI. The V and J ends lost 2 bases and 11 bases respectively, with 15 bases between them. The CDR3 sequence is CASSPNNVDTKLFF. DNA of the CDR3: TGTGCCAGCTCACCAAATAATGTGGACACTAAACTGTTTTTT.

The gene calls are TRBV15 and TRBJ1-3, with D perhaps TRBD1 (6 bases). The CDR3 extends over 15 amino acids. Germline V gene lookup returns CDR1 LNHNV and CDR2 YYDKDF (reference sequence). Trimming stripped 6 bases from V and 0 bases from J, with 12 bases between. The CDR3 DNA is TGTGCCACCAGTTGGACAGATTACTCTGGAAACACCATATATTTT. This encodes CATSWTDYSGNTIYF.

The rearrangement joins TRBV19 to TRBJ1-1, with D maybe TRBD1 (5 bases). CDR1 LNHDA and CDR2 SQIVND come from the germline V gene (reference sequence). The CDR3 has 14 amino acids. Trimming stripped 8 bases from V and 6 bases from J, with 19 bases between. The CDR3 spells CASGSQSGRAEAFF. CDR3 in DNA: TGTGCCAGTGGTAGCCAATCAGGGAGGGCTGAAGCTTTCTTT.

V and J are TRBV7-2 and TRBJ1-4; 12 positions match TRBD1. Germline assignment: CDR1 SGHTA and CDR2 FQGNSA. V was clipped by 3 bases and J by 7 bases; unmatched bases: 6. The CDR3 runs to 16 residues. The CDR3 nucleotides read TGTGCCAGCAGCTTGCACGGGACAGGGGGCAGTGAAAAACTGTTTTTT. Its protein product is CASSLHGTGGSEKLFF.

The chain employs TRBV5-8 and TRBJ2-1, with a possible D match to TRBD1 (5 bases). CDR1 and CDR2 (germline): SGHTS, YDEGEE. The CDR3 is 12 amino acids. The V gene lost 6 bases and the J gene lost 1 base, with 5 bases spanning the gap. The CDR3 nucleotides are TGTGCCAGCAAGGGGTCCTACAATGAGCAGTTCTTC. Protein product: CASKGSYNEQFF.